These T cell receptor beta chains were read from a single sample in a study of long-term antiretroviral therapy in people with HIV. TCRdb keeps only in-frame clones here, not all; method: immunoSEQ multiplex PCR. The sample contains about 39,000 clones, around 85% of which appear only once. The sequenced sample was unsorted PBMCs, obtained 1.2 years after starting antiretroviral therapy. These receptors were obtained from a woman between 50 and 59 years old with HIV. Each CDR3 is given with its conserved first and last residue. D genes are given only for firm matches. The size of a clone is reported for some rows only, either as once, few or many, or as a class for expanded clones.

CASTTGQGLSYEQYF | TGTGCCAGCACCACGGGACAGGGGCTATCCTACGAGCAGTACTTC | TRBJ2-7 | TRBV6-5 | - | TRBD1
CASSPANYGYTF | TGTGCCAGCAGCCCGGCTAACTATGGCTACACCTTC | TRBJ1-2 | TRBV2 | - | -
CAISVAGEKLFF | TGTGCCATCAGTGTAGCGGGTGAAAAACTGTTTTTT | TRBJ1-4 | TRBV10-3 | - | -
CASRGPIGQGHYGYTF | TGTGCCAGCCGAGGCCCCATAGGACAGGGGCACTATGGCTACACCTTC | TRBJ1-2 | TRBV2 | - | TRBD1
CASSLRGIAKNIQYF | TGTGCCAGCAGCTTGCGGGGAATAGCCAAAAACATTCAGTACTTC | TRBJ2-4 | TRBV5-6 | few | -
CASGQGAGGEKLFF | TGTGCTAGTGGGCAGGGGGCAGGTGGGGAAAAACTGTTTTTT | TRBJ1-4 | TRBV12-5 | - | TRBD1
CASSQSYEQYF | TGTGCCAGCAGTCAAAGCTACGAGCAGTACTTC | TRBJ2-7 | TRBV6-5 | - | -
CASRQNYEQYF | TGTGCCAGCAGACAGAACTACGAGCAGTACTTC | TRBJ2-7 | TRBV19 | - | -
CASSLKLRTEAFF | TGTGCCAGCAGCTTAAAGTTACGTACTGAAGCTTTCTTT | TRBJ1-1 | TRBV7-3 | - | -
CASSRTTVGATDTQYF | TGCGCCAGCAGTCGCACTACGGTTGGTGCCACAGATACGCAGTATTTT | TRBJ2-3 | TRBV4-3 | - | -
CASSHDTDRYYEQYF | TGCGCCAGCAGCCACGATACGGACAGATACTACGAGCAGTACTTC | TRBJ2-7 | TRBV4-1 | few | -
CASSPQAALEAFF | TGTGCCAGCTCACCGCAAGCTGCGCTTGAAGCTTTCTTT | TRBJ1-1 | TRBV18 | - | -
CASSLGSAGSTDTQYF | TGTGCCAGCAGCTTAGGCTCGGCGGGGAGCACAGATACGCAGTATTTT | TRBJ2-3 | TRBV11-2 | - | -
CASSRPKNIQYF | TGTGCCAGCAGCAGGCCCAAAAACATTCAGTACTTC | TRBJ2-4 | TRBV6-6 | few | -
CASSFGAGAYGYTF | TGTGCCAGCAGCTTTGGGGCAGGGGCGTATGGCTACACCTTC | TRBJ1-2 | TRBV7-9 | few | -
CASSQAWSRYSDANTGELFF | TGCGCCAGCAGCCAAGCATGGAGTCGATACTCAGACGCGAACACCGGGGAGCTGTTTTTT | TRBJ2-2 | TRBV4-1 | - | -
CAWSQGGRETQYF | TGTGCCTGGAGTCAGGGGGGGAGGGAGACCCAGTACTTC | TRBJ2-5 | TRBV30 | - | -
CASSLGGRGANVLTF | TGTGCCAGCAGCTTAGGAGGGCGGGGGGCCAACGTCCTGACTTTC | TRBJ2-6 | TRBV7-9 | - | -
CASSPSFGALNTEAFF | TGTGCCAGCAGCCCATCGTTTGGGGCTTTGAACACTGAAGCTTTCTTT | TRBJ1-1 | TRBV9 | - | -
CASSAPPKAFF | TGTGCCAGTAGTGCCCCGCCCAAAGCTTTCTTT | TRBJ1-1 | TRBV19 | once | -
CASSSTGNTEAFF | TGTGCCAGCAGCTCAACAGGGAACACTGAAGCTTTCTTT | TRBJ1-1 | TRBV7-3 | - | -
CASSSGTGLAGGQTQYF | TGCGCCAGCAGCTCCGGAACGGGACTAGCGGGGGGCCAGACCCAGTACTTC | TRBJ2-5 | TRBV5-1 | - | TRBD2
CASSREFKYSNYGYTF | TGTGCCAGTAGTCGGGAATTTAAATACTCCAACTATGGCTACACCTTC | TRBJ1-2 | TRBV19 | - | -
CASSGVSRNTEAFF | TGTGCCAGCAGTGGGGTCAGCCGAAACACTGAAGCTTTCTTT | TRBJ1-1 | TRBV2 | once | -
CASSQDGGGGDFTDTQYF | TGTGCCAGCAGCCAAGACGGAGGCGGGGGAGATTTCACAGATACGCAGTATTTT | TRBJ2-3 | TRBV4-2 | - | TRBD2
CASSLTGGEGYGYTF | TGTGCCAGCAGTTTAACAGGGGGCGAGGGCTATGGCTACACCTTC | TRBJ1-2 | TRBV27 | - | TRBD1
CASSKGRVGTEAFF | TGTGCCAGTAGTAAGGGTCGTGTTGGCACTGAAGCTTTCTTT | TRBJ1-1 | TRBV19 | once | -
CATSRDRGIQPQHF | TGTGCCACCAGCAGAGACAGGGGAATTCAGCCCCAGCATTTT | TRBJ1-5 | TRBV15 | - | -
CASSAGRSNQPQHF | TGTGCCAGCAGCGCCGGGAGGAGCAATCAGCCCCAGCATTTT | TRBJ1-5 | TRBV6-5 | - | -
CAISAAVGTSGVNEQFF | TGTGCCATCAGTGCGGCCGTCGGGACTAGCGGGGTGAATGAGCAGTTCTTC | TRBJ2-1 | TRBV10-3 | - | TRBD2
CASSQTGVDGYTF | TGTGCCAGCAGCCAGACAGGGGTTGACGGCTACACCTTC | TRBJ1-2 | TRBV27 | - | TRBD1
CASSTQRTGSTEAFF | TGTGCCAGCTCTACCCAACGGACAGGGAGCACTGAAGCTTTCTTT | TRBJ1-1 | TRBV27 | - | TRBD1
CASSPPAAGGTDTQYF | TGTGCCAGCAGCCCCCCCGCAGCGGGGGGCACAGATACGCAGTATTTT | TRBJ2-3 | TRBV7-2 | - | TRBD2
CASSGRFSNQPQHF | TGTGCTAGCAGCGGACGGTTTAGCAATCAGCCCCAGCATTTT | TRBJ1-5 | TRBV7-7 | - | -
CASSTFGTSGTDTQYF | TGCGCCAGCAGCACGTTCGGGACTAGCGGCACAGATACGCAGTATTTT | TRBJ2-3 | TRBV4-1 | - | TRBD2
CASSLGDGGNQPQHF | TGTGCCAGCAGCTTAGGGGACGGGGGCAATCAGCCCCAGCATTTT | TRBJ1-5 | TRBV7-2 | - | -
CASSLGPGTSSGANVLTF | TGTGCCAGCAGCTTAGGACCCGGGACAAGCTCTGGGGCCAACGTCCTGACTTTC | TRBJ2-6 | TRBV7-9 | - | -
CASSFAAGQETQYF | TGTGCCAGCAGCTTCGCGGCAGGGCAAGAGACCCAGTACTTC | TRBJ2-5 | TRBV7-9 | - | -
CASSVTGETQYF | TGTGCCAGCAGCGTAACGGGAGAGACCCAGTACTTC | TRBJ2-5 | TRBV9 | - | -
CASSTWTGGYTGELFF | TGCGCCAGCAGCACGTGGACAGGGGGTTACACCGGGGAGCTGTTTTTT | TRBJ2-2 | TRBV5-1 | - | TRBD1
CASSIMQGSYGYTF | TGTGCCAGTAGTATAATGCAGGGGAGCTATGGCTACACCTTC | TRBJ1-2 | TRBV19 | - | -
CAWRGDSNNYGYTF | TGTGCCTGGAGGGGGGACAGCAATAACTATGGCTACACCTTC | TRBJ1-2 | TRBV30 | - | TRBD1
CASSEVVGGGKTGELFF | TGTGCCAGCAGTGAAGTAGTCGGCGGGGGGAAGACCGGGGAGCTGTTTTTT | TRBJ2-2 | TRBV6-1 | - | TRBD2
CSVEDYRGGGYTF | TGCAGCGTTGAAGACTATAGAGGCGGTGGCTACACCTTC | TRBJ1-2 | TRBV29-1 | - | -
CASSLARTGNYGYTF | TGTGCCAGCAGCTTAGCTCGGACAGGGAACTATGGCTACACCTTC | TRBJ1-2 | TRBV7-6 | - | TRBD1
CASSQALKGGRWTEAFF | TGTGCCAGCAGCCAAGCCCTGAAGGGGGGGCGATGGACTGAAGCTTTCTTT | TRBJ1-1 | TRBV14 | - | -
CASSSGLAGGKEQFF | TGTGCCAGCAGCTCGGGACTAGCGGGGGGAAAGGAGCAGTTCTTC | TRBJ2-1 | TRBV7-2 | - | TRBD2
CASSELAGGLINEQFF | TGTGCCAGCAGTGAACTAGCGGGGGGGCTGATCAATGAGCAGTTCTTC | TRBJ2-1 | TRBV2 | - | TRBD2
CASSLGQGGSPLHF | TGTGCCAGCAGCTTGGGACAGGGGGGATCACCCCTCCACTTT | TRBJ1-6 | TRBV7-2 | - | TRBD1
CSVDAGTGAYEQYF | TGCAGCGTTGACGCCGGGACAGGGGCCTACGAGCAGTACTTC | TRBJ2-7 | TRBV29-1 | once | TRBD1
CASSLNLRQGNTIYF | TGTGCCAGCAGCTTGAATTTGCGACAGGGAAACACCATATATTTT | TRBJ1-3 | TRBV7-9 | few | -
CASSYGGTEAFF | TGTGCCAGCAGTTACGGGGGCACTGAAGCTTTCTTT | TRBJ1-1 | TRBV6-5 | - | -
CASSWGQGTGELFF | TGTGCCAGCAGTTGGGGACAGGGGACCGGGGAGCTGTTTTTT | TRBJ2-2 | TRBV6-5 | once | TRBD1
CASSEDTYEQYF | TGCGCCAGCAGCGAGGACACCTACGAGCAGTACTTC | TRBJ2-7 | TRBV10-2 | - | -
CASSFTLSGLAGSSYEQYF | TGTGCCAGCAGCTTCACGCTATCGGGACTAGCGGGGAGCTCCTACGAGCAGTACTTC | TRBJ2-7 | TRBV7-2 | - | TRBD2